These T cell receptor beta chains were read from a single sample in a study of blood T cell repertoires in COVID-19. Only in-frame clones appear in the TCRdb table, and some are missing; sequencing was by immunoSEQ multiplex PCR. The sample lists some 400,000 clones, roughly 89% occurring once. Sequenced input: peripheral blood. The receptors were sampled from a young man with active or convalescent COVID-19. Both conserved end residues are part of each CDR3. A D gene is named only where the DNA matches it firmly. Expanded clones get a size class; other rows say once, few or many, or leave the size out.

j_call,clone_size,d_call,cdr3_length,v_call,cdr3_aa,cdr3_nt
TRBJ2-2,.,.,15,TRBV5-6,CASSAISGHAGELFF,TGTGCCAGCAGCGCCATTTCAGGTCATGCCGGGGAGCTGTTTTTT
TRBJ1-1,.,.,12,TRBV28,CASSLSIPEAFF,TGTGCCAGCAGTTTATCTATCCCTGAAGCTTTCTTT
TRBJ2-1,.,TRBD1,15,TRBV7-7,CASSSRQGVDNEQFF,TGTGCCAGCAGCTCGAGACAGGGGGTAGACAATGAGCAGTTCTTC
TRBJ2-1,.,.,13,TRBV5-1,CASSYGSYNEQFF,TGCGCCAGCAGCTACGGTTCCTACAATGAGCAGTTCTTC
TRBJ1-6,.,TRBD1,14,TRBV2,CASRGTGYNSPLHF,TGTGCCAGCAGAGGGACAGGCTATAATTCACCCCTCCACTTT
TRBJ1-1,.,TRBD1,14,TRBV27,CASSPWTGATEAFF,TGTGCCAGCAGTCCCTGGACAGGGGCGACTGAAGCTTTCTTT
TRBJ2-7,.,.,20,TRBV3-1/TRBV3-2,CASSQKDEQEGGQRSYEQYF,TGTGCCAGCAGCCAAAAGGACGAACAGGAGGGGGGGCAGCGCTCCTACGAGCAGTACTTC
TRBJ2-6,.,.,15,TRBV6-5,CASSYSGTGANVLTF,TGTGCCAGCAGTTACTCCGGGACTGGGGCCAACGTGCTGACTTTC
TRBJ2-1,.,.,10,TRBV29-1,CSTQVNEQFF,TGCAGCACGCAGGTGAATGAGCAGTTCTTC
TRBJ2-5,.,.,15,TRBV7-6,CASSHVYREKETQYF,TGTGCCAGCAGCCATGTATACAGAGAGAAGGAGACCCAGTACTTC
TRBJ1-2,.,.,13,TRBV6-5,CASSSKHTYGYTF,TGTGCCAGCAGTTCGAAACACACCTATGGCTACACCTTC
TRBJ2-1,.,TRBD2,17,TRBV14,CASSRRSGGRAYNEQFF,TGTGCCAGCAGCCGAAGGTCTGGGGGGAGGGCCTACAATGAGCAGTTCTTC
TRBJ2-3,.,.,14,TRBV4-1,CASSQVGRPDTQYF,TGCGCCAGCAGCCAAGTGGGGCGCCCAGATACGCAGTATTTT
TRBJ1-1,.,.,16,TRBV13,CASSTISRVRNTEAFF,TGTGCCAGCAGCACGATATCCCGGGTGAGGAACACTGAAGCTTTCTTT
TRBJ1-2,.,.,14,TRBV5-8,CASSLGGHHYGYTF,TGTGCCAGCAGCTTGGGGGGACACCACTATGGCTACACCTTC
TRBJ2-7,.,.,13,TRBV6-5,CASSPGTFNEQYF,TGTGCCAGCAGCCCCGGGACTTTCAACGAGCAGTACTTC
TRBJ1-1,few,TRBD1,13,TRBV4-1,CASSQDRDRVTFF,TGCGCCAGCAGCCAAGATAGGGACAGGGTCACTTTCTTT
TRBJ2-1,.,.,15,TRBV19,CASTRSPPVGNEQFF,TGTGCCAGTACCCGGTCGCCACCGGTTGGCAATGAGCAGTTCTTC
TRBJ1-2,.,.,15,TRBV19,CASSTNQGRGYGYTF,TGTGCCAGTAGTACAAACCAGGGGCGCGGCTATGGCTACACCTTC
TRBJ2-2,.,.,19,TRBV12-5,CASGLNRETSPANTGELFF,TGTGCTAGTGGTTTAAACAGGGAGACTTCCCCAGCGAACACCGGGGAGCTGTTTTTT
TRBJ1-5,.,TRBD1,14,TRBV28,CASSLTGANQPQHF,TGTGCCAGCAGTTTGACAGGGGCTAATCAGCCCCAGCATTTT
TRBJ2-5,.,TRBD2,14,TRBV2,CARGLAGGSETQYF,TGTGCCAGGGGACTAGCGGGAGGAAGCGAGACCCAGTACTTC
TRBJ2-1,once,TRBD1,15,TRBV18,CASSPRDRGDNEQFF,TGTGCCAGCTCACCCCGGGACAGGGGCGACAATGAGCAGTTCTTC
TRBJ1-2,.,TRBD1,18,TRBV7-9,CASSWVGKQGLANYGYTF,TGTGCCAGCAGTTGGGTGGGGAAACAGGGGCTAGCTAACTATGGCTACACCTTC
TRBJ2-1,few,.,18,TRBV4-3,CASSQDHKRGRTGGEQFF,TGCGCCAGCAGCCAAGATCATAAAAGGGGGAGAACCGGAGGTGAGCAGTTCTTC
TRBJ1-2,.,.,14,TRBV6-5,CASSYQAGFYGYTF,TGTGCCAGCAGTTACCAGGCAGGATTCTATGGCTACACCTTC
TRBJ2-7,.,.,16,TRBV14,CASSQVYGQGYYEQYF,TGTGCCAGCAGCCAAGTTTACGGGCAGGGTTACTACGAGCAGTACTTC
TRBJ1-5,.,.,15,TRBV19,CASSPIGVRNQPQHF,TGTGCCAGTAGTCCGATAGGGGTGCGCAATCAGCCCCAGCATTTT
TRBJ2-1,once,TRBD2,15,TRBV3-1/TRBV3-2,CASSRRSGRNNEQFF,TGTGCCAGCAGCCGCCGTAGCGGGAGGAACAATGAGCAGTTCTTC
TRBJ2-3,once,.,15,TRBV3-1/TRBV3-2,CASSPKQGRTDTQYF,TGTGCCAGCAGCCCAAAACAGGGTCGCACAGATACGCAGTATTTT
TRBJ1-5,.,TRBD1,15,TRBV7-2,CASSLRTGPNQPQHF,TGTGCCAGCAGCCTAAGGACAGGGCCGAATCAGCCCCAGCATTTT
TRBJ1-3,.,.,19,TRBV28,CASSHPPPVRLSNGNTIYF,TGTGCCAGCAGTCACCCCCCGCCGGTTAGACTTTCGAATGGAAACACCATATATTTT
TRBJ1-4,.,TRBD1,17,TRBV27,CASSFDRTGRTNEKLFF,TGTGCCAGCAGTTTTGATCGGACAGGGCGAACTAATGAAAAACTGTTTTTT
TRBJ1-2,.,TRBD1,14,TRBV5-4,CASSPRQGRYGYTF,TGTGCCAGCAGCCCGAGACAGGGCCGATATGGCTACACCTTC
TRBJ1-4,.,.,15,TRBV4-2,CASSLTLGSYEKLFF,TGTGCCAGCAGCCTTACTTTGGGGAGCTATGAAAAACTGTTTTTT
TRBJ1-1,.,.,13,TRBV5-5,CASSRHEGTEAFF,TGTGCCAGCAGCCGACATGAGGGCACTGAAGCTTTCTTT
TRBJ1-3,.,.,15,TRBV30,CAWRGLTSSGNTIYF,TGTGCCTGGAGGGGACTGACTAGCTCTGGAAACACCATATATTTT
TRBJ1-2,.,.,14,TRBV2,CASTMRQGMDGYTF,TGTGCCAGCACCATGCGGCAGGGTATGGACGGCTACACCTTC
TRBJ2-5,once,TRBD2,17,TRBV9,CASSVGSSGGHQETQYF,TGTGCCAGCAGCGTTGGAAGTAGCGGGGGACACCAAGAGACCCAGTACTTC
TRBJ1-2,.,TRBD1,15,TRBV3-1/TRBV3-2,CASSQGGQRNYGYTF,TGTGCCAGCAGCCAAGGGGGACAGCGTAACTATGGCTACACCTTC
TRBJ2-7,.,.,14,TRBV5-1,CASSPGSLPYEQYF,TGCGCCAGCAGCCCCGGGTCCCTACCCTACGAGCAGTACTTC
TRBJ2-7,.,.,11,TRBV20-1,CSARDLYEQYF,TGCAGTGCTAGAGATCTATACGAGCAGTACTTC
TRBJ1-6,once,.,13,TRBV11-2,CASSLGRVSPLHF,TGTGCCAGCAGCTTAGGGAGAGTATCACCCCTCCACTTT
TRBJ2-1,.,.,16,TRBV4-1,CASSQGRLGKNNEQFF,TGCGCCAGCAGCCAGGGCAGACTAGGAAAAAACAATGAGCAGTTCTTC
TRBJ1-3,.,.,13,TRBV18,CASTESSGNTIYF,TGTGCCAGCACAGAGAGCTCTGGAAACACCATATATTTT
TRBJ1-1,.,TRBD1,15,TRBV15,CATSRRTGVNTEAFF,TGTGCCACCAGCAGACGGACAGGGGTGAACACTGAAGCTTTCTTT
TRBJ1-1,.,.,13,TRBV28,CASSSRRGTEAFF,TGTGCCAGCAGTTCTAGAAGGGGCACTGAAGCTTTCTTT
TRBJ2-1,.,TRBD2,16,TRBV9,CASSVGTSGSGNEQFF,TGTGCCAGCAGCGTAGGGACTAGCGGGTCCGGCAATGAGCAGTTCTTC
TRBJ1-2,.,TRBD1,16,TRBV14,CASSHVQDRGNYGYTF,TGTGCCAGCAGCCACGTCCAGGACAGGGGGAACTATGGCTACACCTTC
TRBJ1-1,once,.,15,TRBV25-1,CASSARGGMNTEAFF,TGTGCCAGCAGCGCAAGAGGGGGAATGAACACTGAAGCTTTCTTT